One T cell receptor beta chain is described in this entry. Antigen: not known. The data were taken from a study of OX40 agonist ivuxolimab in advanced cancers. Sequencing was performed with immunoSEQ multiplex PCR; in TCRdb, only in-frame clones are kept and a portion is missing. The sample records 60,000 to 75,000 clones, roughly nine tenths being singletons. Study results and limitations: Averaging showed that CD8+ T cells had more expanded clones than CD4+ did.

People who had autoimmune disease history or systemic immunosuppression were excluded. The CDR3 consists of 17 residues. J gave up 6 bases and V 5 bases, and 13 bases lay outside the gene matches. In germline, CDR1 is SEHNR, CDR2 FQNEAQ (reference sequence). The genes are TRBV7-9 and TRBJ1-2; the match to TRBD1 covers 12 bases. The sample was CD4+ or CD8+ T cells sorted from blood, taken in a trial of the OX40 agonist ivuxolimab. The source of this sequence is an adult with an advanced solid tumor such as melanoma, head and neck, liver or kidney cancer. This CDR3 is CASSEWDRGRPPDGYTF. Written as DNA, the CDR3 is TGTGCCAGCAGCGAGTGGGACAGGGGGCGCCCCCCCGATGGCTACACCTTC.